Sequencing of this T cell receptor beta chain was carried out in a study of beta chain features in type 1 diabetes. Study-level results: Cells expressing TCR highly could be over-represented by cDNA sequencing.

As to this clone: Its antigen is still unknown.

The investigators reverse transcribed all of the isolated RNA, so they sequenced expressed TCRB transcripts. The method was immunoSEQ multiplex PCR; TCRdb's version includes in-frame clones alone and lacks a portion of them. The data contain roughly 150,000 clones, around 10% of them seen just once; the ten biggest clones take up approximately 2%. The germline V and J ends were trimmed by 0 bases and 7 bases, with 13 bases remaining between them. There are 15 residues in the CDR3. Per the germline V gene, CDR1 is LGHNA and CDR2 is YNFKEQ. Purity above 95% was achieved in all sorted populations. The sequence derives from a man aged 18 to 29 in good health. The chain is built from TRBV4-2 and TRBJ2-1; a weak D match, TRBD1 (5 bases). The sequencing sample was made of central memory CD4+ T cells from blood. CDR3 coding DNA: TGTGCCAGCAGCCAAGACAGGGTGCAGAGGAATGAGCAGTTCTTC. Its translation is CASSQDRVQRNEQFF.